Listed here is a single TCR beta chain. The target antigen is unknown. The sample originates from a study of T cells after yellow fever vaccination. Overall study: SMART-Seq v4 Ultra Low Input prepared the low-cell-number fractions. Study conclusions and caveats: Some clonotypes were seen in both the CD4 and the CD8 compartments. These made up a small share and likely arose from convergent recombination.

The germline gives CDR1 SGHTA, CDR2 FQGNSA. Trimming took 5 bases from V and 2 from J, leaving 15 bases between them. CDR3 length equals 15 residues. 5'RACE template switching added a universal primer site and UMIs to TCR cDNA. TCRdb itself ran the 5' RACE reads through MiXCR, one entry per CDR3 protein. The data show 250,000 to 350,000 distinct CDR3 sequences, around 6.8% seen once. The specimen was PBMCs, collected around 45 days after the first yellow fever vaccination. The chain uses TRBV7-2 and TRBJ1-1; D may be TRBD1 (5 bases). This TCR was sampled from a man aged 18 to 30 who received the YFV17D yellow fever vaccine. CDR3 coding DNA: TGTGCCAGCAGCCCCGGGGGGTGGGGCAACACTGAAGCTTTCTTT. As protein: CASSPGGWGNTEAFF.